A single T cell receptor beta chain is shown here with its context. The antigen this receptor binds is unknown. There are no base qualities to consult, and no much larger clone falls within one base. Sequences MNHNS (CDR1) and SASEGT (CDR2) are obtained from the germline V gene. From the cysteine up to the phenylalanine, the CDR3 has a length of 16 residues. The sequence is cut down to CDR3 DNA, 48 bases in frame from base 1. At the junction V is shortened by 0 bases and J by 5 bases, with 16 bases in between. Using the deep immunoSEQ assay, TCR CDR3 regions were amplified from genomic DNA by multiplex PCR. For each cell subset, the extracted genomic DNA was distributed evenly across all wells of several immunoSEQ 96-well plates, and each plate served as one replicate. Each replicate PCR for sorted subsets received around 0.2 ug genomic DNA, equal to roughly 30,000 T cell genomes. The purified libraries were quantified using a Qubit 3.0 fluorometer, sized with a Bioanalyzer 2100, and then quantified again using the KAPA Library Quantification kit. Every immunoSEQ 96-well plate was sequenced on a dedicated single-read 150-cycle Illumina NextSeq 550 flow cell. Under the source paper's analysis protocol: Because only junctional sequences without quality scores were contained in the immunoSEQ output, filtering matching that applied to full-length reads could not be performed. Sequences were annotated with PyIR, a Python wrapper for IgBLAST v1.9, and V/J genes and CDR3 were assigned using IMGT germline references. Reads were filtered out if the reads had weak V/J assignments (E-value above 1e-6), no CDR3, stop codons, out-of-frame junctions, or ambiguous translated residues. V3J clonotypes were defined as sequences sharing an identical inferred V gene, J gene, and CDR3 amino acid sequence. Percentage overlap between repertoires was calculated by dividing the number of shared unique clonotypes by the size of the smaller repertoire. RTK rarefaction, the Chao1 estimator, and Recon v2.1 estimates of unobserved clonotypes were used to assess repertoire richness. Generation probabilities for all TCRbeta clonotypes obtained by the gDNA method from four donors were computed using OLGA. Sourced from immuneACCESS, this table was stored by TCRdb with only in-frame sequences that have V and J called. A share of the clones is absent; for the studies checked, an unresolved V gene accounts for under half, and the remainder has no known explanation. V, J and clone size were drawn from that table, and D and trimming were deduced from the DNA. This sample holds roughly 2.5 million clones; more than 80% were observed only once. 0.11% to 0.15% of the sample lies in the top ten.

The sample comes from a study of shared clonotypes between healthy human individuals (dated by TCRdb to between 2020 and 2021). As for the study more broadly: A few men and two women, aged 18 to 49 years, made up the cohort. To increase sequencing depth and limit assay-specific biases, TCR repertoire library preparation and sequencing were carried out by different laboratories using diverse techniques. Per donor, three plates each were used for CD4 naive and CD4 memory, two for CD8 naive, and one for CD8 memory. Blood TCR repertoires of a handful of healthy adults were deeply sequenced to estimate repertoire size and the extent of clonotype sharing between individuals. Each donor's leukapheresis produced roughly between roughly 0.85 and 10 billion PBMCs.

Healthy HIV-negative adults with no recently reported acute infections or vaccinations were included as donors. Every donor was a Caucasian adult residing in Nashville, Tennessee, USA. CD4+ T cells were enriched through magnetic negative selection, after which naive cells were positively selected on CD45RA and the remaining negative fraction served as the memory subset. After blood collection by leukapheresis, PBMCs were isolated using Ficoll-Histopaque density gradient centrifugation and then cryopreserved in the vapor phase of liquid nitrogen. Purity and quantity of every magnetically sorted T cell population were checked by analytical flow cytometry. Genomic DNA was isolated from every sorted fraction and measured by UV absorbance on a Nanodrop 2000c. General conclusions and limits of the study: Naive subsets generally had larger estimated clonotype richness than memory subsets. When a handful of donors were compared, the shared fraction of clonotypes was around 5% for naive CD4, approximately 3.5% for naive CD8, about 2.4% for memory CD4, and 0.3% to 0.5% for memory CD8. The small number of donors limited the genetic and exposure-history diversity represented. Pairwise subsampling indicated that sequencing depth was expected to affect the degree of clonotype sharing among donors. Compared with non-shared clonotypes, the clonotypes found in all four sorted-subset donors had higher generation probabilities. Sampling was restricted to blood, and TCR repertoires in tissues likely differ from the TCR repertoires found in blood. Incomplete sequencing was indicated by rarefaction of sorted-subset datasets, despite the large sequencing depth.

The sample taken for sequencing was naive CD4+ T cells sorted from blood. The sample's cell subset or site label, in plain terms: CD45RA+ positively selected. The clonotype was recovered from a man aged 18 to 29 in good health. The V and J segments used are TRBV6-1 and TRBJ1-1; TRBD1 might be the D gene, on 5 matching bases. The CDR3 protein sequence reads: CASSEAPGGMRTEAFF. In nucleotides, the sequence is TGTGCCAGCAGTGAAGCACCCGGGGGTATGAGGACTGAAGCTTTCTTT.